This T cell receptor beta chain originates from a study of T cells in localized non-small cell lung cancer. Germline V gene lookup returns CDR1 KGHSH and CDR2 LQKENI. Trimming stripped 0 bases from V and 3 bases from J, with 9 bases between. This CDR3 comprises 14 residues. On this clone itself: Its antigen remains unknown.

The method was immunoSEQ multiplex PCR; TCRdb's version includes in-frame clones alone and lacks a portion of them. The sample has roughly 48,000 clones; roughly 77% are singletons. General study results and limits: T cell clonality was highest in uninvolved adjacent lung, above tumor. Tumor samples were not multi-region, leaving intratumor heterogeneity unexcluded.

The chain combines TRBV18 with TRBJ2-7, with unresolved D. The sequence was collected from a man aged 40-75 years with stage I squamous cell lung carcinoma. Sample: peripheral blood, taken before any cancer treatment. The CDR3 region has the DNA TGTGCCAGCTCACCACCCTACACGAACTACGAGCAGTACTTC. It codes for CASSPPYTNYEQYF.